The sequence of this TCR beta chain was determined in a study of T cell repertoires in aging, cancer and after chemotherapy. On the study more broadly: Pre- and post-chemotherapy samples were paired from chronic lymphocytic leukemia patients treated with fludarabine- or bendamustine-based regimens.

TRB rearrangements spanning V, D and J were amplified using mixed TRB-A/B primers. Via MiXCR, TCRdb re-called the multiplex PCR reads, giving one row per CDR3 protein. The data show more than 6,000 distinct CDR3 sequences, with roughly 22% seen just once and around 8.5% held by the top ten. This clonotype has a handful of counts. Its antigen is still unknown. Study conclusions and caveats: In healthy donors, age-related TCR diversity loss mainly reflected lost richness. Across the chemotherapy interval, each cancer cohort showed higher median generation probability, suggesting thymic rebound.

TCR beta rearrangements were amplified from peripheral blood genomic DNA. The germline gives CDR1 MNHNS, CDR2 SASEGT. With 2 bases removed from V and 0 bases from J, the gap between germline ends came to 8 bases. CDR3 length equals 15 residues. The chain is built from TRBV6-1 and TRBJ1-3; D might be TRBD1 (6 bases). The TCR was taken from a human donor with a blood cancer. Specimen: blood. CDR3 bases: TGTGCCAGCAGTGAACAGGGGCTCTCTGGAAACACCATATATTTT. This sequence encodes CASSEQGLSGNTIYF.